The entry below gives a single T cell receptor (beta chain) sequence along with its context. This clonotype was counted at least ten times. Its target antigen remains unknown. Qualities for individual bases were not recorded, and no much larger clone is one base off. This entry is derived from a study of molecular identifiers for immune sequencing clone quantification (dated by TCRdb to the late 2010s). Background on the whole study: For a replicate experiment, RNA from about 21,000 or 97,000 naive CD8 T cells was divided into five aliquots, of which four were sequenced. CD8 T cells were used in a methods study to benchmark molecular-identifier clustering-based TCR repertoire sequencing (MIDCIRS) and TCR RNA copy counting.

Study-wide findings and limitations: About 3.1 recovered TCR RNA copies per cell were obtained by modeling, versus around 10 by digital PCR, implying a capture efficiency of approximately 27%. The naive libraries included spiked-in Jurkat TCR RNA (about ten copies' worth), and this RNA is not part of the donor repertoire. When barcode sub-clustering was left out, chimeric consensus sequences inflated TCR diversity, with chimeras reaching as high as 47%. In CMV-specific effector cells, clones with more than 20 RNA copies accounted for over 98% of molecules, whereas in naive cells such clones accounted for under 1%. Identical TCR molecules sharing a barcode could cause highly expanded clone sizes to be underestimated. Even against a background of about a million naive CD8 T cells, spiked-in Jurkat TCR RNA amounting to a single cell's worth was reported to be detectable.

There are 14 amino acids in the CDR3, from cysteine to phenylalanine inclusive. Only the CDR3 part of the read is kept: 42 bases, read in frame from the first base. The germline V gene gives CDR1 as MNHEY and CDR2 as SVGEGT. The germline ends are 6 bases apart after V is trimmed by 0 bases and J by 4 bases. To prepare the library, PCR was applied. Sequenced on an Illumina HiSeq 4000. Bulk TCR libraries were made following a previously described method, with the TCR primers given in Table S5. The Qiagen AllPrep DNA/RNA kit was used to purify total RNA. Reads from multiple sequencing runs of the same library were pooled before analysis. On the authors' methods: Reads were retained only if their TCR constant sequence matched exactly, and those retained reads were trimmed to 150 nt and grouped according to their 12-nt molecular barcodes. Reads inside each barcode group were sub-clustered using a 15% Levenshtein threshold, and a quality-weighted consensus sequence was constructed for each RNA molecule. Non-functional sequences were removed, as were lower-count sequences one edit away from another. Barcode sub-clusters with fewer than 20% of the maximum read count were removed, based on fitting two negative binomial distributions. Starting from the raw public reads, TCRdb applied fastp trimming at Q25, assembled clones with MiXCR and retained in-frame beta chains. Rows with one shared CDR3 protein collapse into an entry with the most common genes and DNA. The authors' filters were not applied to this entry. The sample table lists 90,000 or so distinct CDR3 sequences, 21% of them with a count of one. Jointly, the top ten make up 1% to 1.2% of the sample.

Naive CD8 T cell libraries were made from around 20,000 to 1,000,000 sorted cells using 10%, 30% or 50% of purified RNA. On a BD FACSAria II, naive CD8 T cells were FACS-sorted as CD8+CD4-CCR7+CD45RA+ and collected into RLT Plus buffer. Around 10 TCR copies' worth of Jurkat RNA were spiked into roughly 20,000-1,000,000 naive CD8 T cell samples to test detection sensitivity. Enrichment of CD8 T cells was done with RosetteSep CD8+ T Cell Enrichment Cocktail plus Ficoll-Paque, and ACK red cell lysis came afterward. The sequence derives from a human donor in good health. Some libraries in this study had Jurkat cell RNA spiked in. Recombination joined TRBV6-2 or TRBV6-3 with TRBJ2-2, with a tentative D gene TRBD2 over 5 matching bases. Sample: naive CD8+ T cells from blood, with Jurkat cell RNA spiked in. Per the publication, the cell subset or site label means: FACS-sorted CD8+CD4-CCR7+CD45RA+ naive T cells. The CDR3 reads CASSYSAGTGELFF. The sequenced DNA: TGTGCCAGCAGTTACTCCGCGGGCACCGGGGAGCTGTTTTTT.